Following are 20 T cell receptor beta chains from one sample sequenced in a study of CD8+ T cells in alopecia areata. Extracted RNA was reverse transcribed, and the resulting cDNA served as sequencing template. The data were produced by immunoSEQ multiplex PCR, yet TCRdb's version contains in-frame clones alone and is incomplete. The sample includes around 190,000 clones, more than 55% of them seen just once. Sequenced: CD8+ T cells sorted from blood. The receptors stem from a human donor in good health.

This clone showed up just a few times. The chain joins TRBV9 to TRBJ1-1; D is unclear. CDR1 and CDR2 (germline): SGDLS, YYNGEE. The length of the CDR3 is 15 residues. Trimming took off 0 bases at V and 3 bases at J, with 12 bases between the two ends. The DNA of the CDR3 is TGTGCCAGCAGCGTAGGAAAGTCTGGTCACACTGAAGCTTTCTTT. It translates to CASSVGKSGHTEAFF. The variable domain in full, with the rest retrieved from reference TRBV9 and TRBJ1-1, is DSGVTQTPKHLITATGQRVTLRCSPRSGDLSVYWYQQSLDQGLQFLIQYYNGEERAKGNILERFSAQQFPDLHSELNLSSLELGDSALYFCASSVGKSGHTEAFFGQGTRLTVV.

This clone was found a few times. The chain couples TRBV27 to TRBJ1-1, with D possibly TRBD1 on 6 matching bases. CDR1 MNHEY and CDR2 SMNVEV come from the germline V gene (reference sequence). Trimming cost V 5 bases and J 0 bases, with 16 bases left between them. CDR3 length: 16 residues. For the CDR3, the DNA is TGTGCCAGCAGTCCAAGGGGGGGAGCACTGAACACTGAAGCTTTCTTT. The encoded protein is CASSPRGGALNTEAFF.

V usage is TRBV7-9 and J usage is TRBJ1-1, with D perhaps matching TRBD1 (6 bases). This CDR3 region has 15 residues. Germline V lookup: CDR1 SEHNR, CDR2 FQNEAQ (reference sequence). The germline V and J ends were trimmed by 1 base and 3 bases, with 12 bases remaining between them. The chain's CDR3 is CASSLDGGQYTEAFF. The CDR3 DNA reads TGTGCCAGCAGCTTAGATGGCGGACAGTACACTGAAGCTTTCTTT. Based on the CDR3 plus reference TRBV7-9 and TRBJ1-1, the full variable domain is DTGVSQNPRHKITKRGQNVTFRCDPISEHNRLYWYRQTLGQGPEFLTYFQNEAQLEKSRLLSDRFSAERPKGSFSTLEIQRTEQGDSAMYLCASSLDGGQYTEAFFGQGTRLTVV.

DNA for the CDR3: TGTGCCAGCAGCCAAGGACAGGGAATGAACACTGAAGCTTTCTTT. This translates into CASSQGQGMNTEAFF. The chain couples TRBV4-2 to TRBJ1-1; 7 positions agree with TRBD1. With V trimmed by 1 base and J by 0 bases, 2 bases remained unmatched. Germline lookup yields CDR1 LGHNA and CDR2 YNFKEQ. The CDR3 runs to 15 residues.

The chain combines TRBV13 with TRBJ1-6, with 7 positions matching TRBD1. The V gene end was trimmed by 2 bases and the J gene end by 5 bases; junction bases not matched to a gene: 0. From germline, CDR1 is PRHDT and CDR2 FYEKMQ (reference sequence). This CDR3 is built from 14 residues. This chain's CDR3 is CASSLTGDNSPLHF. The CDR3 region has the DNA TGTGCCAGCAGCTTAACAGGGGATAATTCACCCCTCCACTTT.

This clone was detected only a few times. This rearrangement joins TRBV4-1 to TRBJ1-5, with D tentatively TRBD1 (5 bases). Germline lookup yields CDR1 MGHRA and CDR2 YSYEKL. The CDR3 has 15 amino acids. The V and J ends lost 3 bases and 3 bases respectively, with 12 bases between them. The DNA of the CDR3 is TGCGCCAGCAGCCATGGGGGAATCTACAATCAGCCCCAGCATTTT. It specifies CASSHGGIYNQPQHF.

A word on this clone: Other DNA sequences from this sample encode an identical CDR3 as well. The rearrangement uses TRBV7-9 and TRBJ2-3; D uncertain. The CDR3 consists of 13 residues. Trimming took 4 bases from V and 3 from J, leaving 8 bases between them. Germline CDR1 is SEHNR and CDR2 is FQNEAQ (reference sequence). The CDR3 loop reads CASSSPVTDTQYF. The CDR3, as DNA: TGTGCCAGCAGCTCCCCGGTTACAGATACGCAGTATTTT.

The V gene is TRBV4-1, the J gene TRBJ1-2; D is unclear. CDR3 length: 16 residues. The ends were cut back, 0 bases at V and 5 bases at J, with 16 bases in the middle. Per the germline V gene, CDR1 is MGHRA and CDR2 is YSYEKL. The CDR3 reads CASSQDLGRRIYGYTF. CDR3 sequence (DNA): TGCGCCAGCAGCCAAGATCTAGGCAGAAGGATTTATGGCTACACCTTC.

This clone was counted once. The V call is TRBV7-9, the J call TRBJ1-2, with D maybe TRBD1 (6 bases). Germline V gene sequence: CDR1 SEHNR, CDR2 FQNEAQ (reference sequence). The CDR3 contains 13 residues. Trimming stripped 5 bases from V and 5 bases from J, with 12 bases between. CDR3 coding DNA: TGTGCCAGCAGCCCCGGGACATCTTATGGCTACACCTTC. It encodes CASSPGTSYGYTF.

The rearrangement links TRBV11-2 to TRBJ1-2; unclear D gene. Germline V gene data show CDR1 as SGHAT and CDR2 as FQNNGV. This CDR3 spans 15 amino acids. Trimming cost V 1 base and J 4 bases, with 13 bases left between them. CDR3 DNA: TGTGCCAGCAGCTTAGGGTCAGGACTCGCCTATGGCTACACCTTC. Its translation is CASSLGSGLAYGYTF.

The chain is built from TRBV7-8 and TRBJ2-5; 15 nucleotides align to TRBD2. Germline assignment: CDR1 SGHVS and CDR2 FQNEAQ. CDR3 length: 17 amino acids. The V and J ends lost 4 bases and 5 bases, in that order; junction bases with no gene match: 8. The CDR3 reads CASSSRTSGGASETQYF. For the CDR3, the DNA is TGTGCCAGCAGCTCCCGGACTAGCGGGGGGGCCAGCGAGACCCAGTACTTC.

The rearrangement joins TRBV20-1 to TRBJ1-1; D is undetermined. The germline V and J ends were trimmed by 4 bases and 9 bases, with 9 bases remaining between them. This CDR3 spans 10 amino acids. Per the germline V gene, CDR1 is DFQATT and CDR2 is SNEGSKA (reference sequence). The CDR3 region is CSANGPQAFF. The CDR3 nucleotides read TGCAGTGCTAACGGACCGCAAGCTTTCTTT.

The chain uses TRBV29-1 and TRBJ2-2; TRBD2 matches 8 bases. CDR1 SQVTM and CDR2 ANQGSEA come from the germline V gene. Trimming cost V 5 bases and J 4 bases; bases outside gene matches: 12. This CDR3 has 16 amino acids. In DNA, the CDR3 is TGCAGCGTTCTTCATACCGGGACTAGATCCACCGGGGAGCTGTTTTTT. This codes for CSVLHTGTRSTGELFF.

The rearrangement uses TRBV6-5 and TRBJ1-3; D is ambiguous. Trimming pared 5 bases from V and 4 bases from J, leaving 6 bases between. Germline CDR1 reads MNHEY; CDR2 reads SVGAGI. This CDR3 is 12 amino acids long. Here the CDR3 reads CASSDPGNTIYF. CDR3 in DNA: TGTGCCAGCAGTGATCCCGGAAACACCATATATTTT.

CDR3 sequence reads: CASSSLSLTGEREQFF. The CDR3 region has the DNA TGTGCCAGCAGCTCGCTATCCTTAACAGGGGAGAGAGAGCAGTTCTTC. This chain uses TRBV5-6 with TRBJ2-1; 7 nucleotides agree with TRBD1. In germline, CDR1 is SGHDT, CDR2 YYEEEE. Trimming cost V 3 bases and J 10 bases; bases outside gene matches: 16. CDR3 length equals 16 residues.

This clone was recorded a few times. V gene TRBV29-1 combines with J gene TRBJ2-3; tentatively, D is TRBD1 (7 bases). Germline CDR1 and CDR2: SQVTM and ANQGSEA. The CDR3 runs to 13 residues. Trimming stripped 3 bases from V and 5 bases from J, with 12 bases between. CDR3 in amino acids: CSVDRGRIDTQYF. The CDR3 DNA reads as TGCAGCGTTGACAGGGGGAGGATAGATACGCAGTATTTT.

A word on this clone: Other DNA sequences of this sample code for an identical CDR3. The gene calls are TRBV9 and TRBJ2-3; TRBD2 agrees at 7 bases. The CDR3 consists of 15 residues. Per the germline V gene, CDR1 is SGDLS and CDR2 is YYNGEE. Trimming removed 0 bases from V and 3 bases from J; junction bases left unmatched: 4. CDR3 nucleotide sequence: TGTGCCAGCAGCGTAGAGGGGCGGGGGACAGATACGCAGTATTTT. Residues: CASSVEGRGTDTQYF.

The V gene is TRBV6-6, the J gene TRBJ2-7; D assignment may be TRBD1 or TRBD2 (6 bases each). The CDR3 loop spans 14 amino acids. V lost 8 bases, J lost 3 bases, and 17 bases lay in between. The germline CDR1 and CDR2 sequences are MNHNY and SVGAGI (reference sequence). The CDR3 DNA follows: TGTGCCAGCTATTCCCCGGGGGCTGACTACGAGCAGTACTTC. Protein: CASYSPGADYEQYF.

This clone was counted between two and nine times. J is TRBJ2-3 and V is TRBV19; D is unresolved. The CDR3 length is 13 residues. Germline V gives CDR1 LNHDA, CDR2 SQIVND (reference sequence). Trimming pared 3 bases from V and 6 bases from J, leaving 10 bases between. This CDR3 is CASSILPRDTQYF. The CDR3, as DNA: TGTGCCAGTAGTATTCTGCCTCGGGATACGCAGTATTTT.

This clone was counted a few times. V gene TRBV19 combines with J gene TRBJ1-6; 11 bases are shared with TRBD1. Germline CDR1 and CDR2: LNHDA and SQIVND (reference sequence). The CDR3 is made up of 12 amino acids. The junction had 0 bases not matched to a gene; V was cut back by 8 bases and J by 9 bases. In DNA form, the CDR3 reads TGTGCCAGTGGACAGGGGGCTTCACCCCTCCACTTT. It is translated as CASGQGASPLHF.